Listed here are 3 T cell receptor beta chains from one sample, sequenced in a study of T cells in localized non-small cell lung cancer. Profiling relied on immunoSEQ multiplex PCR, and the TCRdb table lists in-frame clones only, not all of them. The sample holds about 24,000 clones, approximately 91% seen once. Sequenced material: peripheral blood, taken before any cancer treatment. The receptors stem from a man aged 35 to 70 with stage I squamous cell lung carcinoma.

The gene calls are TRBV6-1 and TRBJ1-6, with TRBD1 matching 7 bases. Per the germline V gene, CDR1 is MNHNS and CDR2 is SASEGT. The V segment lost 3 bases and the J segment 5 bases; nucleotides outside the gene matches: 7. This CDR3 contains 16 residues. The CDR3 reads CASSERPGQHNSPLHF. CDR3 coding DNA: TGTGCCAGCAGTGAGCGACCGGGACAGCATAATTCACCCCTCCACTTT.

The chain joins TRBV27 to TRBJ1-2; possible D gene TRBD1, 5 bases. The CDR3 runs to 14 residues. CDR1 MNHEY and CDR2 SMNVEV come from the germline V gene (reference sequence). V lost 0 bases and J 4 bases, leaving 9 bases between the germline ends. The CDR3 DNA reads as TGTGCCAGCAGTTTATCAGGCGGGGGCTATGGCTACACCTTC. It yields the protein CASSLSGGGYGYTF.

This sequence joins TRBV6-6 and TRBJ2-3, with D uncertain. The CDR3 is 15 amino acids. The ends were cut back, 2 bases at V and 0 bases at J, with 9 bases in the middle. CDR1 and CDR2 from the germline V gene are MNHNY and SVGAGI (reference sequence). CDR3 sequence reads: CASSYNSPSTDTQYF. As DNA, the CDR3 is TGTGCCAGCAGTTACAACAGCCCTAGCACAGATACGCAGTATTTT.